Listed here are 32 T cell receptor beta chains from one sample, sequenced in a study of blood T cell repertoires in COVID-19. Measured with immunoSEQ multiplex PCR; TCRdb has only the in-frame clones, and not every one. The table lists approximately 210,000 clones, 70% to 90% of them singletons. Sequenced material: peripheral blood. The receptors shown here come from a woman between 50 and 59 years old with active or convalescent COVID-19.

The rearrangement uses TRBV27 and TRBJ1-2, with 12 bases fitting TRBD1. Germline-derived CDR1 and CDR2 are MNHEY and SMNVEV (reference sequence). With 8 bases clipped from V and 3 bases from J, the junction kept 7 bases outside the gene matches. The CDR3 spans 15 residues. CDR3 in DNA: TGTGCCAGCCGGGACAGGGGGCGCCCTTACTATGGCTACACCTTC. Its translation: CASRDRGRPYYGYTF.

The J gene is TRBJ2-5, the V gene TRBV11-2, with 9 positions matching TRBD2. This CDR3 is built from 16 residues. The V gene end was trimmed by 3 bases and the J gene end by 2 bases; junction bases not matched to a gene: 7. Looked up from germline, CDR1 is SGHAT and CDR2 is FQNNGV. CDR3 sequence reads: CASSFPSGVVQETQYF. In DNA, the CDR3 is TGTGCCAGCAGCTTCCCTAGCGGGGTGGTACAAGAGACCCAGTACTTC. Together with reference TRBV11-2 and TRBJ2-5, the CDR3 gives the full variable domain: EAGVAQSPRYKIIEKRQSVAFWCNPISGHATLYWYQQILGQGPKLLIQFQNNGVVDDSQLPKDRFSAERLKGVDSTLKIQPAKLEDSAVYLCASSFPSGVVQETQYFGPGTRLLVL.

In its sample, this clone was seen once. The identical CDR3 is also encoded by other nucleotide sequences in the sample. This chain uses TRBV4-1 with TRBJ2-5; possibly TRBD1 for D (6 bases). The germline gives CDR1 MGHRA, CDR2 YSYEKL. V was cut by 3 bases and J by 3 bases, with 11 bases left in between. This CDR3 has 14 amino acids. CDR3 in DNA: TGCGCCAGCAGCCACCCTAACAGGGAAGAGACCCAGTACTTC. Translating it yields CASSHPNREETQYF.

This chain uses TRBV6-1 with TRBJ1-3, with 7 bases aligning to TRBD1. There are 16 residues in the CDR3. The ends lost 2 bases at V and 7 bases at J; junction bases unmatched: 11. Germline CDR1 MNHNS, CDR2 SASEGT. CDR3 nucleotide sequence: TGTGCCAGCAGTGAAAGGTGGACAGGCGAGGGCAACACCATATATTTT. Encoded protein: CASSERWTGEGNTIYF.

This chain joins TRBV6-5 and TRBJ1-6, with D unclear. The germline V gene has CDR1 MNHEY and CDR2 SVGAGI. The V and J ends lost 7 bases and 5 bases respectively, with 15 bases between them. This CDR3 comprises 15 residues. The CDR3 loop reads CASTQDSANNSPLHF. The CDR3 bases are TGTGCCAGCACCCAGGACTCGGCGAATAATTCACCCCTCCACTTT.

The chain combines TRBV29-1 with TRBJ2-3; possibly TRBD1 for D (6 bases). V lost 5 bases and J 3 bases, leaving 18 bases between the germline ends. The CDR3 length is 15 residues. Germline V gives CDR1 SQVTM, CDR2 ANQGSEA. This chain's CDR3 is CSVSPEGRGTDTQYF. The CDR3 DNA follows: TGCAGCGTTAGCCCAGAGGGAAGGGGGACAGATACGCAGTATTTT.

The rearrangement links TRBV6-6 to TRBJ2-3; 7 nucleotides agree with TRBD2. There are 16 residues in the CDR3. CDR1 and CDR2 from the germline V gene are MNHNY and SVGAGI (reference sequence). V lost 4 bases and J lost 1; bases outside the gene matches: 8. CDR3 sequence: CASSSGAGVGTDTQYF. CDR3 in DNA: TGTGCCAGCAGTTCCGGGGCGGGAGTGGGCACAGATACGCAGTATTTT.

The chain recombines TRBV5-1 with TRBJ2-1, with D maybe TRBD2 (6 bases). V lost 0 bases to trimming and J lost 6 bases, with 13 bases between them. Germline lookup yields CDR1 SGHRS and CDR2 YFSETQ. CDR3 length: 15 residues. CDR3 in amino acids: CASSLASGLINEQFF. The CDR3 DNA reads TGCGCCAGCAGCTTGGCCAGTGGACTAATCAATGAGCAGTTCTTC.

V gene TRBV2 combines with J gene TRBJ1-1; perhaps TRBD1 as D (6 bases). The CDR3 extends over 13 amino acids. Trimming took off 4 bases at V and 1 base at J, with 7 bases between the two ends. The germline V gene encodes CDR1 SNHLY and CDR2 FYNNEI. CDR3 loop: CASSVQGNTEAFF. CDR3 in DNA: TGTGCCAGCAGTGTACAGGGGAACACTGAAGCTTTCTTT.

The chain employs TRBV5-1 and TRBJ1-2; TRBD1 matches at 8 bases. J gave up 8 bases and V 4 bases, and 10 bases lay outside the gene matches. The CDR3 is 14 residues long. Germline V lookup: CDR1 SGHRS, CDR2 YFSETQ. The CDR3 bases are TGCGCCAGCAGCGACGTATCAGGGGGCGAGGGCTACACCTTC. Its protein product is CASSDVSGGEGYTF.

The rearrangement joins TRBV29-1 to TRBJ1-1; D may be TRBD1 (5 bases). The CDR3 runs to 10 residues. V shed 7 bases and J shed 5 bases, with 8 bases lying between them. Germline values: CDR1 SQVTM, CDR2 ANQGSEA. This CDR3 reads CSARGTEAFF. CDR3 nucleotides: TGCAGCGCAAGGGGTACTGAAGCTTTCTTT.

This chain links TRBV28 with TRBJ1-6; no definite D call. This CDR3 has 15 amino acids. Trimming pared 5 bases from V and 5 bases from J, leaving 13 bases between. The germline V gene has CDR1 MDHEN and CDR2 SYDVKM. CDR3 nucleotides: TGTGCCAGCAGTGACTGGTCAGCTAATAATTCACCCCTCCACTTT. Its translation is CASSDWSANNSPLHF.

The chain has TRBV6-2 or TRBV6-3 and TRBJ1-2; TRBD1 matches 7 bases. With V trimmed by 5 bases and J by 3 bases, 3 bases remained unmatched. CDR1 MNHEY and CDR2 SVGEGT come from the germline V gene. The CDR3 is 13 amino acids. CDR3 sequence reads: CASSLQGHYGYTF. CDR3 in DNA: TGTGCCAGCAGTCTACAGGGGCACTATGGCTACACCTTC.

This chain uses TRBV11-2 with TRBJ2-7, with D tentatively TRBD2 (6 bases). The germline CDR1 and CDR2 sequences are SGHAT and FQNNGV. The germline V and J ends were trimmed by 0 bases and 2 bases, with 11 bases remaining between them. The CDR3 totals 15 residues. CDR3 loop: CASSLDGGGTYEQYF. The DNA for the CDR3 is TGTGCCAGCAGCTTAGATGGAGGAGGGACCTACGAGCAGTACTTC.

This chain joins TRBV6-5 and TRBJ2-5, with 7 bases that match TRBD1. The CDR3 is made up of 15 amino acids. The germline CDR1 and CDR2 sequences are MNHEY and SVGAGI. V shed 5 bases, J shed 0 bases, and the junction held 6 bases outside the gene matches. CDR3 in DNA: TGTGCCAGCAGTCGGGACAGCTTGTACCAAGAGACCCAGTACTTC. As protein: CASSRDSLYQETQYF.

CDR3 nucleotides: TGTGCCAGCAGCACAACGACAGGGTATCGAGGAGGCTACACCTTC. This sequence encodes CASSTTTGYRGGYTF. The gene calls are TRBV5-4 and TRBJ1-2; 7 positions match TRBD1. The V segment lost 4 bases and the J segment 8 bases; nucleotides outside the gene matches: 14. This CDR3 has 15 amino acids. Germline-derived CDR1 and CDR2 are SGHNT and YYREEE (reference sequence).

This chain connects TRBV5-6 to TRBJ1-4; no reliable D call. The CDR3 is made up of 14 amino acids. V was clipped by 1 base and J by 2 bases, with 6 bases between them. From germline, CDR1 is SGHDT and CDR2 YYEEEE. CDR3 bases: TGTGCCAGCAGCTTGCGAGGGACTAATGAAAAACTGTTTTTT. The encoded protein is CASSLRGTNEKLFF.

The rearrangement uses TRBV7-6 and TRBJ2-7, with 9 bases aligning to TRBD1. Per germline, CDR1 SGHVS and CDR2 FNYEAQ. This CDR3 has 16 residues. The V gene end was trimmed by 3 bases and the J gene end by 7 bases; junction bases not matched to a gene: 13. CDR3 bases: TGTGCCAGCAGCTTGCGGTTGGGACAGGGAGGTGCGGAGCAGTACTTC. It is translated as CASSLRLGQGGAEQYF.

This chain uses TRBV5-1 with TRBJ2-2; possible D gene TRBD1, 6 bases. The V end lost 1 base, the J end lost 5 bases, and 12 bases lay between the germline ends. Germline CDR1 and CDR2: SGHRS and YFSETQ. The CDR3 runs 15 residues. The CDR3 DNA reads TGCGCCAGCAGCTTGTGGTCAGGGGAAACCGGGGAGCTGTTTTTT. Translation: CASSLWSGETGELFF.

Of note for this clone: The junction departs from the called germline gene at one end, perhaps through a read error. The genes are TRBV7-3 and TRBJ2-3; 7 bases fit TRBD2. CDR3 size: 13 residues. Germline values: CDR1 SGHTA, CDR2 FQGTGA. The CDR3 protein is CASSVTSTDTQYF. CDR3 DNA sequence: TGTGCCAGCAGCGTGACTAGCACGGATACGCAGTATTTT.

The chain recombines TRBV5-1 with TRBJ1-6; no firm D call. With 1 base removed from V and 9 bases from J, the gap between germline ends came to 11 bases. Looked up from germline, CDR1 is SGHRS and CDR2 is YFSETQ. CDR3 length: 14 residues. CDR3 in DNA: TGCGCCAGCAGCTTGTACGAGGCCCGTTCACCCCTCCACTTT. It encodes CASSLYEARSPLHF. The full variable domain, with the rest looked up from reference TRBV5-1 and TRBJ1-6, is KAGVTQTPRYLIKTRGQQVTLSCSPISGHRSVSWYQQTPGQGLQFLFEYFSETQRNKGNFPGRFSGRQFSNSRSEMNVSTLELGDSALYLCASSLYEARSPLHFGNGTRLTVT.

The genes are TRBV6-1 and TRBJ1-2, with 7 bases lining up with TRBD1. The J segment lost 8 bases and the V segment lost 4 bases, leaving 25 bases of the junction unmatched. There are 19 residues in the CDR3. The germline gives CDR1 MNHNS, CDR2 SASEGT. CDR3 protein: CASSGSGGTLIGPPRGYTF. DNA of the CDR3: TGTGCCAGCAGTGGGTCAGGGGGTACCCTAATTGGCCCTCCTCGGGGCTACACCTTC.

V usage is TRBV10-3 and J usage is TRBJ1-2; D remains ambiguous. The CDR3 length is 13 residues. CDR1 is ENHRY and CDR2 is SYGVKD in the germline V gene. The V and J ends lost 0 bases and 9 bases respectively, with 11 bases between them. The chain's CDR3 is CAISESSTPRYTF. CDR3 bases: TGTGCCATCAGTGAGTCCTCTACTCCGCGCTACACCTTC.

The chain recombines TRBV11-2 with TRBJ1-1, with D unresolved. The germline V and J ends were trimmed by 2 bases and 0 bases, with 10 bases remaining between them. Germline CDR1 reads SGHAT; CDR2 reads FQNNGV. The CDR3 is 15 amino acids. The CDR3 sequence: CASSLIGGMNTEAFF. The CDR3 coding sequence is TGTGCCAGCAGCTTAATCGGCGGCATGAACACTGAAGCTTTCTTT.

The V and J genes are TRBV15 and TRBJ1-2; weak D call: TRBD1 (5 bases). The CDR3 is made up of 13 amino acids. From germline, CDR1 is LNHNV and CDR2 YYDKDF (reference sequence). Trimming took off 0 bases at V and 8 bases at J, with 10 bases between the two ends. CDR3 DNA: TGTGCCACCAGCAGAGATTTCCAGGGCGGCTACACCTTC. This encodes CATSRDFQGGYTF.

The V call is TRBV30, the J call TRBJ1-5, with a possible D match to TRBD1 (6 bases). The CDR3 is 13 amino acids. Germline CDR1 reads GTSNPN; CDR2 reads SVGIG (reference sequence). V was shortened by 0 bases and J by 6 bases, with 9 bases between the two germline ends. The CDR3 loop is CAWSVQGIQPQHF. The DNA of the CDR3 is TGTGCCTGGAGTGTTCAGGGGATTCAGCCCCAGCATTTT.

This clone was counted a few times. This chain links TRBV27 with TRBJ2-2; TRBD1 matches at 7 bases. Germline V CDR1 and CDR2: MNHEY, SMNVEV (reference sequence). V was pared by 5 bases and J by 4 bases, with 7 bases of the junction left unmatched. The CDR3 has 15 amino acids. The chain's CDR3 is CASSPRQGTTGELFF. The CDR3 coding sequence is TGTGCCAGCAGTCCTAGACAGGGAACCACCGGGGAGCTGTTTTTT.

V gene TRBV12-5 combines with J gene TRBJ2-7, with a possible D match to TRBD1 (5 bases). Trimming stripped 3 bases from V and 5 bases from J, with 11 bases between. The CDR3 extends over 13 amino acids. Per the germline V gene, CDR1 is LGHNT and CDR2 is FRNRAP. CDR3 sequence (DNA): TGTGCTAGTGGTTTACCGACAGTACACGAGCAGTACTTC. Translation: CASGLPTVHEQYF.

This clone has just a few counts. The rearrangement links TRBV4-1 to TRBJ1-5; 8 bases align to TRBD1. Germline assignment: CDR1 MGHRA and CDR2 YSYEKL. This CDR3 is built from 17 residues. With 4 bases clipped from V and 4 bases from J, the junction kept 12 bases outside the gene matches. CDR3: CASSPIDRGGTNQPQHF. In nucleotides, the CDR3 is TGCGCCAGCAGCCCCATAGACAGGGGCGGTACTAATCAGCCCCAGCATTTT.

The chain combines TRBV28 with TRBJ1-4, with 10 bases aligning to TRBD1. Germline CDR1 and CDR2: MDHEN and SYDVKM. Trimming removed 5 bases from V and 4 bases from J; junction bases left unmatched: 10. The CDR3 sequence is 17 residues long. CDR3 residues: CASSDVGQGVRNEKLFF. CDR3 DNA sequence: TGTGCCAGCAGTGACGTCGGACAGGGGGTGCGTAATGAAAAACTGTTTTTT.

This chain joins TRBV7-3 and TRBJ2-7; 15 nucleotides match TRBD2. The V segment lost 5 bases and the J segment 2 bases; nucleotides outside the gene matches: 10. This CDR3 has 18 residues. Germline V CDR1 and CDR2: SGHTA, FQGTGA. The CDR3 region has the DNA TGTGCCAGCAGCCCAGGACTAGCGGGAGGGCCCGGCGCCTACGAGCAGTACTTC. Protein product: CASSPGLAGGPGAYEQYF.

This sequence joins TRBV5-4 and TRBJ1-1; D perhaps matches TRBD1 (5 bases). The germline gives CDR1 SGHNT, CDR2 YYREEE (reference sequence). The V gene lost 0 bases and the J gene lost 5 bases, with 8 bases spanning the gap. The CDR3 contains 13 residues. DNA of the CDR3: TGTGCCAGCAGCTTGGGGACAATGACTGAAGCTTTCTTT. It codes for CASSLGTMTEAFF.